The 12 T cell receptor beta chains below were found in one sample sequenced in a study of shared clonotypes between healthy human individuals. Assay used: immunoSEQ multiplex PCR; TCRdb lists only in-frame clones, some missing. The repertoire holds some 700,000 clones, with around 91% as singletons. Sequencing was performed on memory CD8+ T cells from PBMCs. Documented subset: CD45RO+ cells pooled with CCR7-negative TemRA cells. These receptors all stem from a man between 18 and 29 years old in good health. Some clones in this sample may be carry-over from other donors' samples.

This chain joins TRBV11-2 and TRBJ1-2, with D unclear. Germline CDR1 and CDR2: SGHAT and FQNNGV. This CDR3 is built from 14 residues. V shed 0 bases and J shed 4 bases, with 9 bases lying between them. CDR3 DNA: TGTGCCAGCAGCTTAGAGGACTCCGGCTATGGCTACACCTTC. Its protein is CASSLEDSGYGYTF. Filled out from reference TRBV11-2 and TRBJ1-2, the complete variable domain reads EAGVAQSPRYKIIEKRQSVAFWCNPISGHATLYWYQQILGQGPKLLIQFQNNGVVDDSQLPKDRFSAERLKGVDSTLKIQPAKLEDSAVYLCASSLEDSGYGYTFGSGTRLTVV.

V and J are TRBV4-2 and TRBJ2-2; TRBD1 matches 8 bases. With 4 bases clipped from V and 7 bases from J, the junction kept 11 bases outside the gene matches. Germline V gene sequence: CDR1 LGHNA, CDR2 YNFKEQ. The length of the CDR3 is 16 residues. CDR3 in amino acids: CASSPLGAGGIGELFF. DNA for the CDR3: TGTGCCAGCAGCCCACTCGGGGCAGGGGGCATCGGGGAGCTGTTTTTT.

J is TRBJ2-1 and V is TRBV10-3, with 12 bases aligning to TRBD2. Germline values: CDR1 ENHRY, CDR2 SYGVKD. CDR3 size: 16 residues. The V segment lost 4 bases and the J segment 4 bases; nucleotides outside the gene matches: 5. The CDR3 nucleotides read TGTGCCATCAGTGCCGGACTAGCGGGGAGGTACAATGAGCAGTTCTTC. This translates into CAISAGLAGRYNEQFF.

This clone was found many times. This rearrangement joins TRBV9 to TRBJ1-1; 8 bases are shared with TRBD1. The CDR3 totals 14 residues. Germline trimming cut 3 bases from V and 4 bases from J; bases unmatched to any gene: 5. Germline CDR1 SGDLS, CDR2 YYNGEE. CDR3 loop: CASSGGTGTTEAFF. CDR3 nucleotides: TGTGCCAGCAGCGGAGGGACAGGTACCACTGAAGCTTTCTTT. Filled out from reference TRBV9 and TRBJ1-1, the complete variable domain reads DSGVTQTPKHLITATGQRVTLRCSPRSGDLSVYWYQQSLDQGLQFLIQYYNGEERAKGNILERFSAQQFPDLHSELNLSSLELGDSALYFCASSGGTGTTEAFFGQGTRLTVV.

The chain uses TRBV28 and TRBJ2-5, with 9 bases matching TRBD2. V was pared by 6 bases and J by 10 bases, with 15 bases of the junction left unmatched. The CDR3 spans 15 residues. The germline CDR1 and CDR2 sequences are MDHEN and SYDVKM. CDR3 coding DNA: TGTGCCAGCAGAAAAGCCGGGACTAGCCGGAGGGGCCAGTACTTC. The encoded protein is CASRKAGTSRRGQYF.

The rearrangement uses TRBV27 and TRBJ1-2, with 10 bases aligning to TRBD1. CDR3 length: 19 residues. Trimming removed 1 base from V and 0 bases from J; junction bases left unmatched: 11. CDR1 and CDR2 (germline): MNHEY, SMNVEV (reference sequence). In nucleotides, the CDR3 is TGTGCCAGCAGTTTATGGTGGGGACAGGGGACTACCTCTAACTATGGCTACACCTTC. Translating it yields CASSLWWGQGTTSNYGYTF.

V is TRBV27 and J is TRBJ2-7; TRBD1 aligns across 9 bases. The CDR3 is 13 residues long. Germline CDR1 and CDR2: MNHEY and SMNVEV (reference sequence). The V gene end was trimmed by 2 bases and the J gene end by 10 bases; junction bases not matched to a gene: 6. The CDR3 DNA reads as TGTGCCAGCAGTTTACTGGGACAGGGCCTCCAGTACTTC. Translation gives CASSLLGQGLQYF.

The V call is TRBV29-1, the J call TRBJ1-4; no clear D gene. The germline CDR1 and CDR2 sequences are SQVTM and ANQGSEA. V dropped 5 bases and J dropped 0 bases, with 10 bases sitting between them. The CDR3 loop spans 14 amino acids. CDR3 sequence reads: CSVSGSATNEKLFF. CDR3 bases: TGCAGCGTTTCAGGCAGTGCAACTAATGAAAAACTGTTTTTT.

The J gene is TRBJ1-2, the V gene TRBV9, with D possibly being TRBD1 (6 bases). Germline V gene lookup returns CDR1 SGDLS and CDR2 YYNGEE. This CDR3 contains 16 residues. Trimming removed 0 bases at V and 2 bases at J, with 14 bases between. The DNA of the CDR3 is TGTGCCAGCAGCGTAGCTTTAATGGGGGGCAACTATGGCTACACCTTC. It specifies CASSVALMGGNYGYTF.

The chain employs TRBV7-8 and TRBJ2-1; D might be TRBD1 (5 bases). The CDR3 runs 15 residues. The V end was cut by 2 bases, the J end by 1 base, with 9 bases between. Germline V gives CDR1 SGHVS, CDR2 FQNEAQ. For the CDR3, the DNA is TGTGCCAGCAGCTTACTGGACACTTCCTACAATGAGCAGTTCTTC. It is translated as CASSLLDTSYNEQFF.

The CDR3 DNA reads TGCAGCGTTGTTGGGGGGACTCAACAAGAGACCCAGTACTTC. It translates to CSVVGGTQQETQYF. The V gene is TRBV29-1, the J gene TRBJ2-5; TRBD2 is a possible D gene (6 bases). The ends were cut back, 4 bases at V and 2 bases at J, with 14 bases in the middle. Germline V lookup: CDR1 SQVTM, CDR2 ANQGSEA. This CDR3 contains 14 residues. Filled out from reference TRBV29-1 and TRBJ2-5, the complete variable domain reads SAVISQKPSRDICQRGTSLTIQCQVDSQVTMMFWYRQQPGQSLTLIATANQGSEATYESGFVIDKFPISRPNLTFSTLTVSNMSPEDSSIYLCSVVGGTQQETQYFGPGTRLLVL.

The J gene is TRBJ2-1, the V gene TRBV21-1. TRBV21-1 is shown as a pseudogene. The CDR3 spans 14 residues. CDR3 coding DNA: TGTGCCAGCAGGAAGGGTAGGCCCTACAATGAGCAGTTCTTC. It codes for CASRKGRPYNEQFF.